Presented here are 29 T cell receptor beta chains from one specimen sequenced in a study of blood T cell repertoires in COVID-19. The method was immunoSEQ multiplex PCR; TCRdb's version includes in-frame clones alone and lacks a portion of them. This table holds 250,000 to 350,000 clones, 75% to 90% found once. The sequenced sample consisted of peripheral blood. These receptors were collected from a man younger than 35 with active or convalescent COVID-19.

The V call is TRBV5-1, the J call TRBJ2-7, with 8 bases fitting TRBD2. CDR3 length equals 16 residues. V shed 0 bases, J shed 7 bases, and the junction held 12 bases outside the gene matches. In germline, CDR1 is SGHRS, CDR2 YFSETQ. Written as DNA, the CDR3 is TGCGCCAGCAGCTTGGCCGGGGGGGTCCCCGCCGGGGAGCAGTACTTC. Its protein is CASSLAGGVPAGEQYF.

This sequence joins TRBV5-1 and TRBJ1-3; D call uncertain. CDR3 length: 15 amino acids. Trimming shortened V by 4 bases and J by 2 bases, and 13 bases separated the two germline ends. Germline CDR1 reads SGHRS; CDR2 reads YFSETQ. CDR3 region: CASSPLGGAGNTIYF. The CDR3 DNA follows: TGCGCCAGCAGCCCGCTAGGAGGAGCTGGAAACACCATATATTTT.

The CDR3 nucleotides are TGTGCCAGCAGCGGACGTGACAGGAGGCCTCTCAGGGAGCAGTTCTTC. It is translated as CASSGRDRRPLREQFF. The chain employs TRBV9 and TRBJ2-1; D might be TRBD1 (6 bases). Between the trimmed V and J ends, which lost 3 bases and 10 bases, there was a span of 23 bases. The CDR3 has 16 amino acids. The germline V gene encodes CDR1 SGDLS and CDR2 YYNGEE.

The rearrangement joins TRBV27 to TRBJ2-3; D may be TRBD1 (5 bases). The CDR3 sequence is 16 residues long. The V end lost 6 bases, the J end lost 1 base, and 17 bases lay between the germline ends. The germline CDR1 and CDR2 sequences are MNHEY and SMNVEV (reference sequence). The CDR3 DNA sequence: TGTGCCAGCAGACCGAGACAGCGACCTGGCACAGATACGCAGTATTTT. Residues: CASRPRQRPGTDTQYF.

The V gene is TRBV11-3, the J gene TRBJ2-1, with D maybe TRBD1 (5 bases). This CDR3 spans 15 amino acids. The V end was cut by 5 bases, the J end by 7 bases, with 18 bases between. CDR1 is SGHNT and CDR2 is YENEEA in the germline V gene. Here the CDR3 reads CASSEGARGQNEQFF. As DNA, the CDR3 is TGTGCCAGCAGCGAAGGGGCCCGAGGTCAAAATGAGCAGTTCTTC.

The chain carries TRBV27 and TRBJ2-1; 13 positions agree with TRBD2. The CDR3 totals 16 residues. Germline V lookup: CDR1 MNHEY, CDR2 SMNVEV (reference sequence). Unmatched junction bases numbered 5, after V lost 0 bases and J lost 9 bases. The CDR3 sequence: CASSLSSTSGRGEQFF. Written as DNA, the CDR3 is TGTGCCAGCAGTTTATCGTCAACTAGCGGGAGGGGTGAGCAGTTCTTC.

This clone has just a few counts. This chain links TRBV7-2 with TRBJ1-5; 7 nucleotides line up with TRBD1. This CDR3 is built from 15 residues. The ends lost 4 bases at V and 9 bases at J; junction bases unmatched: 12. Germline CDR1 is SGHTA and CDR2 is FQGNSA. CDR3 protein: CASSSKQGFGAPQHF. As DNA, the CDR3 is TGTGCCAGCAGCTCAAAACAGGGGTTCGGTGCGCCCCAGCATTTT.

The chain recombines TRBV21-1 with TRBJ1-3; the DNA was not compared with TRBD1, the D call given in the table. TRBV21-1 is a pseudogene locus. This CDR3 has 15 residues. The DNA for the CDR3 is TGTGCCAGCAGCATAACTGACAGGGTTGGAAACACCATATATTTT. It is translated as CASSITDRVGNTIYF.

V gene TRBV5-1 combines with J gene TRBJ2-7; D ambiguous. The germline gives CDR1 SGHRS, CDR2 YFSETQ. The CDR3 is 13 amino acids. V was trimmed by 4 bases and J by 3 bases, leaving 11 bases between them. The CDR3 here is CASSPTGVYEQYF. CDR3 nucleotides: TGCGCCAGCAGCCCCACCGGTGTCTACGAGCAGTACTTC.

The chain combines TRBV18 with TRBJ2-2, with 8 bases aligning to TRBD2. The V and J ends lost 1 base and 0 bases, in that order; junction bases with no gene match: 4. This CDR3 comprises 17 residues. From germline, CDR1 is KGHSH and CDR2 LQKENI. The CDR3 protein is CASSPRVLAANTGELFF. DNA of the CDR3: TGTGCCAGCTCACCACGAGTACTAGCGGCGAACACCGGGGAGCTGTTTTTT.

The chain recombines TRBV19 with TRBJ1-5; tentatively, D is TRBD1 (5 bases). Germline-derived CDR1 and CDR2 are LNHDA and SQIVND (reference sequence). This CDR3 region has 12 residues. The V end was cut by 4 bases, the J end by 6 bases, with 7 bases between. CDR3 protein: CASSKGSQPQHF. In nucleotides, the CDR3 is TGTGCCAGTAGTAAGGGGTCTCAGCCCCAGCATTTT.

The chain carries TRBV9 and TRBJ2-2; TRBD1 is a possible D gene (5 bases). CDR1 SGDLS and CDR2 YYNGEE come from the germline V gene. This CDR3 is built from 13 residues. V lost 5 bases and J 4 bases, leaving 9 bases between the germline ends. The CDR3: CASSDRLTGELFF. The DNA for the CDR3 is TGTGCCAGCAGTGACAGACTCACCGGGGAGCTGTTTTTT.

The chain couples TRBV7-9 to TRBJ1-1; a weak D match, TRBD1 (6 bases). V was pared by 5 bases and J by 5 bases, with 21 bases between. The CDR3 totals 16 residues. Germline assignment: CDR1 SEHNR and CDR2 FQNEAQ (reference sequence). The CDR3 DNA reads TGTGCCAGCAGCACCGAACAGGGTCGAAAGGGAACTGAAGCTTTCTTT. Translated: CASSTEQGRKGTEAFF.

This clone occurred a few times. The rearrangement joins TRBV2 to TRBJ1-4, with D possibly TRBD1 on 6 matching bases. Germline lookup yields CDR1 SNHLY and CDR2 FYNNEI. With 5 bases removed from V and 2 bases from J, the gap between germline ends came to 12 bases. This CDR3 spans 15 amino acids. Written as DNA, the CDR3 is TGTGCCAGCAGTCTCAGGGGTAACACTAATGAAAAACTGTTTTTT. Translating gives CASSLRGNTNEKLFF.

The genes are TRBV4-3 and TRBJ1-5, with TRBD1 matching over 9 bases. V lost 3 bases and J lost 7; bases outside the gene matches: 7. Germline lookup yields CDR1 LGHNA and CDR2 YSLEER. The CDR3 loop spans 15 amino acids. CDR3 sequence (DNA): TGCGCCAGCAGCCATTATCCGGGACAGGGCCAGCCCCAGCATTTT. Translating it yields CASSHYPGQGQPQHF.

This clone was recorded only once. This chain links TRBV9 with TRBJ1-2; 7 positions agree with TRBD1. Germline lookup yields CDR1 SGDLS and CDR2 YYNGEE. Unmatched junction bases numbered 5, after V lost 3 bases and J lost 0 bases. The CDR3 is made up of 15 amino acids. The CDR3 coding sequence is TGTGCCAGCAGCGCCAGACAGGGTGCTAACTATGGCTACACCTTC. This translates into CASSARQGANYGYTF.

The chain employs TRBV11-2 and TRBJ1-2, with 8 bases lining up with TRBD1. Germline V lookup: CDR1 SGHAT, CDR2 FQNNGV. V was clipped by 6 bases and J by 7 bases; unmatched bases: 4. The CDR3 covers 12 residues. CDR3 amino acids: CASSQGASGYTF. In DNA form, the CDR3 reads TGTGCCAGCAGTCAGGGGGCCTCTGGCTACACCTTC.

CDR3 sequence: CASSLDRGDLYEQYF. The CDR3 DNA reads TGTGCCAGCAGCTTGGACAGGGGGGATCTGTACGAGCAGTACTTC. The V call is TRBV5-6, the J call TRBJ2-7, with 8 positions matching TRBD1. The V gene end was trimmed by 0 bases and the J gene end by 4 bases; junction bases not matched to a gene: 6. The CDR3 consists of 15 residues. Germline V CDR1 and CDR2: SGHDT, YYEEEE. The variable domain in full, completed from reference TRBV5-6 and TRBJ2-7, reads DAGVTQSPTHLIKTRGQQVTLRCSPKSGHDTVSWYQQALGQGPQFIFQYYEEEERQRGNFPDRFSGHQFPNYSSELNVNALLLGDSALYLCASSLDRGDLYEQYFGPGTRLTVT.

This clone has ten or more counts. The chain recombines TRBV4-1 with TRBJ1-5; no definite D call. Trimming stripped 3 bases from V and 0 bases from J, with 24 bases between. The germline CDR1 and CDR2 sequences are MGHRA and YSYEKL. The CDR3 consists of 20 residues. This CDR3 is CASSQILRGSAYPSNQPQHF. Written as DNA, the CDR3 is TGCGCCAGCAGCCAGATTCTAAGAGGATCCGCTTACCCTAGCAATCAGCCCCAGCATTTT.

In its sample, this clone was seen once. The V and J genes are TRBV3-1 (or the pseudogene TRBV3-2) and TRBJ2-7, with D uncertain. CDR3 size: 13 residues. Germline values: CDR1 LGHDT, CDR2 YNNKEL (reference sequence). The V and J ends lost 4 bases and 0 bases respectively, with 7 bases between them. CDR3: CASSRQISYEQYF. For the CDR3, the DNA is TGTGCCAGCAGCCGCCAGATCTCCTACGAGCAGTACTTC.

The V and J genes are TRBV2 and TRBJ1-3; no clear D gene. The V gene lost 3 bases and the J gene lost 0 bases, with 3 bases spanning the gap. Germline V gene lookup returns CDR1 SNHLY and CDR2 FYNNEI. This CDR3 has 13 amino acids. CDR3 DNA sequence: TGTGCCAGCAGTGAGTACTCTGGAAACACCATATATTTT. Its protein is CASSEYSGNTIYF.

The chain recombines TRBV18 with TRBJ1-4; 8 bases align to TRBD1. The V and J ends lost 2 bases and 6 bases, in that order; junction bases with no gene match: 2. Looked up from germline, CDR1 is KGHSH and CDR2 is LQKENI. The CDR3 sequence is 14 residues long. The CDR3 sequence is CASSPGTGDEKLFF. In DNA form, the CDR3 reads TGTGCCAGCTCACCAGGGACAGGAGATGAAAAACTGTTTTTT.

This chain joins TRBV10-2 and TRBJ2-2, with 11 bases fitting TRBD1. This CDR3 is built from 16 residues. J was trimmed by 4 bases and V by 2 bases; bases with no gene match: 3. Germline CDR1 reads WSHSY; CDR2 reads SAAADI. As DNA, the CDR3 is TGCGCCAGCAGTGAGCGGGACAGGGGGGCCACCGGGGAGCTGTTTTTT. Translating it yields CASSERDRGATGELFF.

This chain connects TRBV14 to TRBJ2-7; TRBD2 is a possible D gene (6 bases). This CDR3 comprises 15 residues. Germline CDR1 is SGHDN and CDR2 is FVKESK. V lost 5 bases and J 0 bases, leaving 14 bases between the germline ends. This CDR3 reads CASSEGPGSSYEQYF. Written as DNA, the CDR3 is TGTGCCAGCAGCGAGGGACCCGGGAGCTCCTACGAGCAGTACTTC.

The CDR3 sequence: CASSVGPGAGNTIYF. The CDR3 DNA reads as TGTGCCAGCAGCGTAGGTCCAGGGGCTGGAAACACCATATATTTT. The chain is built from TRBV9 and TRBJ1-3; perhaps TRBD1 as D (6 bases). Germline CDR1 is SGDLS and CDR2 is YYNGEE. Deletions cut 0 bases from V and 2 bases from J, with 9 bases between. The CDR3 covers 15 residues.

V and J are TRBV29-1 and TRBJ2-7; D may be TRBD1 (8 bases). Trimming took 7 bases from V and 1 from J, leaving 20 bases between them. This CDR3 spans 15 amino acids. Germline V gives CDR1 SQVTM, CDR2 ANQGSEA. The CDR3 here is CSAQTLQGGSYEQYF. The CDR3 region has the DNA TGCAGCGCCCAAACTTTACAGGGGGGGTCCTACGAGCAGTACTTC.

The chain links TRBV5-6 to TRBJ2-7; the D gene is possibly TRBD2 (5 bases). This CDR3 comprises 17 residues. Germline V CDR1 and CDR2: SGHDT, YYEEEE. V dropped 4 bases and J dropped 0 bases, with 20 bases sitting between them. The CDR3 coding sequence is TGTGCCAGCAGCCCAGGTTTTGACGGGATCCTCTCCTACGAGCAGTACTTC. This codes for CASSPGFDGILSYEQYF.

CDR3 bases: TGTGCCATCTCACCGGGACAGTCATTGGGGGAGCAGTACTTC. Its protein is CAISPGQSLGEQYF. The rearrangement uses TRBV10-3 and TRBJ2-7, with 7 bases that match TRBD1. Germline CDR1 is ENHRY and CDR2 is SYGVKD. The J segment lost 7 bases and the V segment lost 8 bases, leaving 14 bases of the junction unmatched. The CDR3 has 14 residues.

This chain connects TRBV11-2 to TRBJ1-5; tentative D call: TRBD1 (6 bases). CDR1 is SGHAT, CDR2 FQNNGV, per germline. The CDR3 runs 15 residues. The ends were cut back, 5 bases at V and 5 bases at J, with 16 bases in the middle. The CDR3 DNA reads TGTGCCAGCAGCCGTGGGGACACTCGCCATCAGCCCCAGCATTTT. It codes for CASSRGDTRHQPQHF.